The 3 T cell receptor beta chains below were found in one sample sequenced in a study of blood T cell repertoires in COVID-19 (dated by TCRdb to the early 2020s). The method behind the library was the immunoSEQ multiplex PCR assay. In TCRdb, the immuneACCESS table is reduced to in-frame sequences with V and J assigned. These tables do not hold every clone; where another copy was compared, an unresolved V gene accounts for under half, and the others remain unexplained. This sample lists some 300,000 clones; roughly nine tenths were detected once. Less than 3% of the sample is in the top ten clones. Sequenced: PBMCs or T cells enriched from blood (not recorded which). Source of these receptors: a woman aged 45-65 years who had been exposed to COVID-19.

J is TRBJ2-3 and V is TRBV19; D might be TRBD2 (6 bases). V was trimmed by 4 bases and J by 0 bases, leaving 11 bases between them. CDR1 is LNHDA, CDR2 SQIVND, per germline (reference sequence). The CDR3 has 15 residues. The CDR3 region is CASSTPGTSTDTQYF. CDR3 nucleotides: TGTGCCAGTAGTACCCCAGGGACTAGCACAGATACGCAGTATTTT. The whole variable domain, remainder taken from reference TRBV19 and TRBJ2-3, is DGGITQSPKYLFRKEGQNVTLSCEQNLNHDAMYWYRQDPGQGLRLIYYSQIVNDFQKGDIAEGYSVSREKKESFPLTVTSAQKNPTAFYLCASSTPGTSTDTQYFGPGTRLTVL.

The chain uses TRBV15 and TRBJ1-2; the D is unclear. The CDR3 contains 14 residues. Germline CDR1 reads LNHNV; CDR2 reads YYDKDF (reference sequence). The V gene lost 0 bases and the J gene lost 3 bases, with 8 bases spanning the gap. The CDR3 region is CATSRDQADYGYTF. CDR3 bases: TGTGCCACCAGCAGAGATCAGGCTGACTATGGCTACACCTTC. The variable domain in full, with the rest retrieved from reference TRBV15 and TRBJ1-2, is DAMVIQNPRYQVTQFGKPVTLSCSQTLNHNVMYWYQQKSSQAPKLLFHYYDKDFNNEADTPDNFQSRRPNTSFCFLDIRSPGLGDTAMYLCATSRDQADYGYTFGSGTRLTVV.

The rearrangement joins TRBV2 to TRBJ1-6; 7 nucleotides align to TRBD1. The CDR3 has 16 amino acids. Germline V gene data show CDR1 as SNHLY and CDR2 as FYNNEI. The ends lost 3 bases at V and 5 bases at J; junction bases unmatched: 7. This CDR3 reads CASSEARGMDNSPLHF. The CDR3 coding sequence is TGTGCCAGCAGTGAGGCCAGGGGGATGGATAATTCACCCCTCCACTTT.